The rows below give T cell receptor beta chains drawn from one sample of a study of blood T cells in healthy people across ages. TCRdb re-called the 5' RACE reads with MiXCR, one entry per CDR3 protein. The table lists under 1,000,000 distinct CDR3 sequences, less than 60% of them singletons. Material for sequencing was blood. These receptors originate from a man older than 75 in good health. CDR3s include the opening cysteine and the closing phenylalanine or tryptophan. A D gene is named only where the DNA matches it firmly. The listing skips clone size in some rows; elsewhere it reads once, few, many or a size class.

>.|17|TRBJ2-1|.|TRBV6-1
CASSQILSGTTYNEQFF
TGTGCCAGCAGTCAGATCCTATCCGGGACCACCTACAATGAGCAGTTCTTC
>.|16|TRBJ2-7|TRBD2|TRBV6-5
CASSTTSGVSYNEQYF
TGTGCCAGCAGCACGACTAGCGGGGTCTCCTACAATGAGCAGTACTTC
>few|16|TRBJ2-3|TRBD2|TRBV15
CATSGTSGSGTDTQYF
TGTGCCACCAGCGGTACTAGCGGGAGTGGCACAGATACGCAGTATTTT
>.|14|TRBJ2-7|.|TRBV15
CATSRDRSSYEQYF
TGTGCCACCAGCAGAGATCGGAGCTCCTACGAGCAGTACTTC
>.|13|TRBJ1-1|.|TRBV29-1
CSVKPTGPTEAFF
TGCAGCGTTAAACCAACAGGGCCCACTGAAGCTTTCTTT
>.|14|TRBJ2-5|TRBD2|TRBV29-1
CSVLRAGGGGEQYF
TGCAGCGTTTTGAGAGCGGGAGGTGGAGGTGAGCAGTACTTC
>.|13|TRBJ2-4|.|TRBV5-1
CASSLAGGLEQYF
TGCGCCAGCAGCTTGGCCGGGGGGCTTGAGCAGTACTTC
>.|17|TRBJ2-7|TRBD2|TRBV7-6
CASSLALRTSGTYEQYF
TGTGCCAGCAGCTTAGCCCTGAGAACTAGCGGGACCTACGAGCAGTACTTC
>.|15|TRBJ2-2|.|TRBV15
CATSRDRLTTGELFF
TGTGCCACCAGCAGAGATCGACTCACCACCGGGGAGCTGTTTTTT
>.|13|TRBJ2-5|.|TRBV7-2
CASSPTRGETQYF
TGTGCCAGCAGCCCCACGAGGGGGGAGACCCAGTACTTC
>few|14|TRBJ1-2|.|TRBV12-3/TRBV12-4
CASKEAGALYGYTF
TGTGCCAGCAAGGAGGCAGGGGCTTTGTATGGCTACACCTTC
>.|12|TRBJ1-1|.|TRBV6-2/TRBV6-3
CASSCRYTEAFF
TGTGCCAGCAGTTGCAGGTACACTGAAGCTTTCTTT
>.|14|TRBJ2-7|TRBD2|TRBV28
CASSSLGTTYEQYF
TGTGCCAGCAGTTCCCTGGGGACTACCTACGAGCAGTACTTC
>.|15|TRBJ1-1|.|TRBV5-1
CASSLGVSLNTEAFF
TGCGCCAGCAGCTTGGGGGTCAGTTTGAACACTGAAGCTTTCTTT
>.|14|TRBJ2-1|TRBD2|TRBV5-1
CASSFTRGGGEQFF
TGCGCCAGCAGCTTCACGCGGGGGGGCGGTGAGCAGTTCTTC
>.|12|TRBJ2-7|TRBD1|TRBV29-1
CSVGDRGYEQYF
TGCAGCGTTGGGGACAGGGGGTACGAGCAGTACTTC
>.|19|TRBJ2-3|TRBD2|TRBV27
CASSLSRGPSGRGTDTQYF
TGTGCCAGCAGTTTATCCAGGGGGCCTAGCGGGAGGGGCACAGATACGCAGTATTTT
>.|16|TRBJ2-7|.|TRBV24-1
CATSDLEGSGLYEQYF
TGTGCCACCAGTGATTTGGAGGGGAGCGGCCTCTACGAGCAGTACTTC
>few|17|TRBJ2-1|TRBD2|TRBV12-3/TRBV12-4
CASSLIFAASGSNEQFF
TGTGCCAGCAGTTTAATTTTTGCGGCTAGCGGGTCCAATGAGCAGTTCTTC
>few|15|TRBJ2-1|.|TRBV7-2
CASSPSLDGFHEQFF
TGTGCCAGCAGCCCTAGTCTTGATGGATTTCATGAGCAGTTCTTC
>few|13|TRBJ2-1|.|TRBV7-2
CASSIRDFREQFF
TGTGCCAGCAGCATACGGGACTTTAGGGAGCAGTTCTTC
>.|15|TRBJ2-7|.|TRBV7-2
CASGRAPGRDYEQYF
TGTGCCAGCGGCCGAGCACCCGGGCGGGACTACGAGCAGTACTTC
>few|16|TRBJ2-7|TRBD2|TRBV5-1
CASSLAPSGSHNEQYF
TGCGCCAGCAGCTTGGCCCCTAGCGGGAGCCACAATGAGCAGTACTTC
>.|16|TRBJ2-7|.|TRBV5-1
CASSYRSGEFSYEQYF
TGCGCCAGCAGCTACCGATCCGGGGAATTCTCCTACGAGCAGTACTTC
>many|13|TRBJ2-7|TRBD1|TRBV12-3/TRBV12-4
CASSSGGGYEQYF
TGTGCCAGCAGTTCAGGGGGCGGCTACGAGCAGTACTTC
>few|12|TRBJ2-7|.|TRBV20-1
CSARGYTREQYF
TGCAGTGCTAGAGGTTATACACGCGAGCAGTACTTC
>.|15|TRBJ2-7|TRBD2|TRBV28
CASSLSAGAIAEQYF
TGTGCCAGCAGTTTATCAGCGGGAGCGATAGCCGAGCAGTACTTC
>.|17|TRBJ1-2|TRBD1|TRBV30
CAWSVQRGPETNYGYTF
TGTGCCTGGAGTGTACAGAGGGGGCCCGAAACTAACTATGGCTACACCTTC
>.|16|TRBJ2-1|.|TRBV3-1
CASSPTHGTPYNEQFF
TGTGCCAGCAGCCCGACCCACGGGACACCTTACAATGAGCAGTTCTTC
>.|14|TRBJ2-7|.|TRBV29-1
CSVERGVGGREQYF
TGCAGTGTTGAGAGGGGAGTTGGGGGTCGCGAGCAGTACTTC
>once|16|TRBJ2-2|.|TRBV9
CASSQAPGENTGELFF
TGTGCCAGCAGTCAAGCACCAGGGGAAAACACCGGGGAGCTGTTTTTT
>.|13|TRBJ1-4|.|TRBV6-6
CASINTRTEKLFF
TGTGCCAGTATAAACACGAGGACCGAAAAACTGTTTTTT
>.|16|TRBJ2-5|.|TRBV28
CASSEPQGGVGKTQYF
TGTGCCAGCAGTGAGCCACAGGGTGGGGTGGGTAAGACCCAGTACTTC
>few|17|TRBJ2-5|TRBD1|TRBV5-6
CASSLANRQGPQETQYF
TGTGCCAGCAGCTTGGCCAATCGACAGGGACCGCAAGAGACCCAGTACTTC
>.|14|TRBJ2-1|.|TRBV12-3/TRBV12-4
CASSPDRNYNEQFF
TGTGCCAGCAGTCCCGACAGAAACTACAATGAGCAGTTCTTC
>.|15|TRBJ2-5|.|TRBV13
CASSFDRSGQETQYF
TGTGCCAGCAGCTTCGACAGGTCGGGGCAAGAGACCCAGTACTTC
>few|12|TRBJ2-5|TRBD1|TRBV18
CASSQLGQAQYF
TGTGCCAGCTCACAACTGGGACAGGCGCAGTACTTC
>few|14|TRBJ2-3|TRBD2|TRBV6-2/TRBV6-3
CASSEGTSGDTQYF
TGTGCCAGCAGTGAAGGGACTAGCGGAGATACGCAGTATTTT
>.|15|TRBJ2-7|TRBD1|TRBV27
CASSPNRGKGWEQYF
TGTGCCAGCAGCCCTAACAGGGGGAAAGGGTGGGAGCAGTACTTC
>.|15|TRBJ1-5|TRBD1|TRBV7-2
CASSEDRIGNQPQHF
TGTGCCAGCAGCGAGGACAGGATAGGCAATCAGCCCCAGCATTTT
>few|17|TRBJ2-2|.|TRBV21-1
CASPQLPGTSVAGELFF
TGTGCCAGCCCCCAACTTCCCGGGACTAGCGTCGCCGGGGAGCTGTTTTTT
>few|15|TRBJ2-7|.|TRBV20-1
CSADPTGLSSYEQYF
TGCAGTGCCGACCCGACGGGTTTGAGCTCCTACGAGCAGTACTTC
>few|15|TRBJ2-3|.|TRBV6-5
CASSTSGISTDTQYF
TGTGCCAGCAGTACCAGCGGCATAAGCACAGATACGCAGTATTTT
>.|17|TRBJ2-3|.|TRBV7-2
CASSSEPGRPATDTQYF
TGTGCCAGCAGCTCTGAACCGGGCCGCCCGGCGACAGATACGCAGTATTTT
>.|13|TRBJ1-2|TRBD1|TRBV2
CASIIPGGHVYTF
TGTGCCAGCATCATACCAGGGGGCCATGTCTACACCTTC
>once|14|TRBJ2-7|.|TRBV6-6
CASSYSKLVNEQYF
TGTGCCAGCAGTTACTCGAAACTAGTTAACGAGCAGTACTTC
>once|16|TRBJ2-7|TRBD2|TRBV9
CASSVTDGGGPIEQYF
TGTGCCAGCAGCGTTACTGATGGGGGAGGGCCCATCGAGCAGTACTTC
>few|15|TRBJ2-5|.|TRBV13
CASSLGLLDQETQYF
TGTGCCAGCAGCTTAGGTCTGCTGGACCAAGAGACCCAGTACTTC